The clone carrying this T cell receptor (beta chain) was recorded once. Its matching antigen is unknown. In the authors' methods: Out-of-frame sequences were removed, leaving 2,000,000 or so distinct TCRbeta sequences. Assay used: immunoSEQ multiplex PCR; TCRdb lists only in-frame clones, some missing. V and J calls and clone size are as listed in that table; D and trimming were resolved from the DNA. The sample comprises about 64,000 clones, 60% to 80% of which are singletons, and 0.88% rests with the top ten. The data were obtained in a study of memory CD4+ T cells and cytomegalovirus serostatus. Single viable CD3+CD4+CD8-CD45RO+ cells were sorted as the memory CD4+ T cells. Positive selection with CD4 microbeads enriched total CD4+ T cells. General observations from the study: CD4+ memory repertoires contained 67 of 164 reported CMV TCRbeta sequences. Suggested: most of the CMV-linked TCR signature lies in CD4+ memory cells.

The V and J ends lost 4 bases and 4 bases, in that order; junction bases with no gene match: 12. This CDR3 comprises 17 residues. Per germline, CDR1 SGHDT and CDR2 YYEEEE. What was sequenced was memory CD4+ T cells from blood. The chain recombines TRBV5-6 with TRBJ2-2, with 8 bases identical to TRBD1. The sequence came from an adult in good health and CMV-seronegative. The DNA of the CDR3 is TGTGCCAGCAGCCGCACGCCCGGGACAGGCCTCACCGGGGAGCTGTTTTTT. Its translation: CASSRTPGTGLTGELFF.